This is a list of T cell receptor beta chains from one sample in a study of identical twins. TCRdb reprocessed the 5' RACE reads via MiXCR and lists one record per CDR3 protein. The table records some 190,000 distinct CDR3 sequences, about a sixth of them present only once. This sample was also put to use in a study of T cells expressing NK-cell markers.

Sequenced input: CD8+ T cells sorted from blood. These receptors came from a woman aged 18-35 years in good health. The CDR3 runs from the conserved cysteine through the conserved F or W. A D gene is named only where the DNA matches it firmly. Clone size, where shown, is once, few, many, or a class for clones that have expanded.

abundance: .
d_gene: .
len: 15
v_gene: TRBV6-5
j_gene: TRBJ2-5
CDR3nt: TGTGCCAGCAGTTACTGGGGCCGCAATCGGGAGACCCAGTACTTC
CDR3aa: CASSYWGRNRETQYF

abundance: .
d_gene: .
len: 12
v_gene: TRBV27
j_gene: TRBJ2-5
CDR3nt: TGTGCCAGCAGTCGACTAGGGGAGACCCAGTACTTC
CDR3aa: CASSRLGETQYF

abundance: .
d_gene: TRBD2
len: 15
v_gene: TRBV11-2
j_gene: TRBJ2-1
CDR3nt: TGTGCCAGCAGCTTATACGGGACTAGCGGGAGGGAGCAGTTCTTC
CDR3aa: CASSLYGTSGREQFF

abundance: .
d_gene: TRBD1
len: 15
v_gene: TRBV7-9
j_gene: TRBJ2-7
CDR3nt: TGTGCCAGCAGCGCCCGTTGGGACAGACCCTACGAGCAGTACTTC
CDR3aa: CASSARWDRPYEQYF

abundance: few
d_gene: TRBD2
len: 16
v_gene: TRBV7-9
j_gene: TRBJ2-1
CDR3nt: TGTGCCAGCAGCTTAGGACTAGCGGGAGCCCTCAATGAGCAGTTCTTC
CDR3aa: CASSLGLAGALNEQFF

abundance: few
d_gene: .
len: 14
v_gene: TRBV7-9
j_gene: TRBJ1-4
CDR3nt: TGTGCCAGCAGCTTAGTTTACCCAGATGAAAAACTGTTTTTT
CDR3aa: CASSLVYPDEKLFF

abundance: .
d_gene: TRBD2
len: 18
v_gene: TRBV11-2
j_gene: TRBJ2-1
CDR3nt: TGTGCCAGCAGCTTTTATCTCTCGCGGGAGGCTTCCTACAATGAGCAGTTCTTC
CDR3aa: CASSFYLSREASYNEQFF

abundance: .
d_gene: TRBD1
len: 15
v_gene: TRBV5-4
j_gene: TRBJ2-5
CDR3nt: TGTGCCAGCAGCTTCCTTGGGACAGGGTTTGAGACCCAGTACTTC
CDR3aa: CASSFLGTGFETQYF

abundance: few
d_gene: .
len: 15
v_gene: TRBV5-1
j_gene: TRBJ2-3
CDR3nt: TGCGCCAGCGCCGATGGGCAAACTAGCACAGATACGCAGTATTTT
CDR3aa: CASADGQTSTDTQYF

abundance: .
d_gene: TRBD2
len: 15
v_gene: TRBV4-3
j_gene: TRBJ2-7
CDR3nt: TGCGCCAGCAGCGCGACAGCGGGAGGGCCCTACGAGCAGTACTTC
CDR3aa: CASSATAGGPYEQYF

abundance: few
d_gene: .
len: 14
v_gene: TRBV27
j_gene: TRBJ2-5
CDR3nt: TGTGCCAGCAGTTTCGTAGGGGACCAAGAGACCCAGTACTTC
CDR3aa: CASSFVGDQETQYF

abundance: few
d_gene: TRBD1
len: 14
v_gene: TRBV20-1
j_gene: TRBJ2-7
CDR3nt: TGCAGTGCCGCGTCCGGGACAGCTCCCTACGAGCAGTACTTC
CDR3aa: CSAASGTAPYEQYF

abundance: .
d_gene: TRBD2
len: 15
v_gene: TRBV7-8
j_gene: TRBJ2-7
CDR3nt: TGTGCCAGCAGCTTCGAGCGGGGGGTCCCACGGGTGCAGTACTTC
CDR3aa: CASSFERGVPRVQYF

abundance: .
d_gene: .
len: 14
v_gene: TRBV7-9
j_gene: TRBJ2-7
CDR3nt: TGTGCCAGCAGCCCCTCTTCTCGGGTTTACGAGCAGTACTTC
CDR3aa: CASSPSSRVYEQYF

abundance: few
d_gene: .
len: 11
v_gene: TRBV20-1
j_gene: TRBJ2-7
CDR3nt: TGCAGTGCTCGCCATCTTAACGAGCAGTACTTC
CDR3aa: CSARHLNEQYF

abundance: few
d_gene: TRBD1
len: 12
v_gene: TRBV10-3
j_gene: TRBJ1-1
CDR3nt: TGTGCCGCCAAAACAGGGGGAGATGAAGCTTTCTTT
CDR3aa: CAAKTGGDEAFF

abundance: few
d_gene: .
len: 10
v_gene: TRBV12-3/TRBV12-4
j_gene: TRBJ2-2
CDR3nt: TGTGCCAGCAAGGGCGCTGGCCTGTTTTTT
CDR3aa: CASKGAGLFF

abundance: few
d_gene: .
len: 16
v_gene: TRBV6-5
j_gene: TRBJ2-7
CDR3nt: TGTGCCAGCAGTTACCACACGCGGGGTTTACGTTACGAGCAGTACTTC
CDR3aa: CASSYHTRGLRYEQYF

abundance: few
d_gene: TRBD2
len: 17
v_gene: TRBV20-1
j_gene: TRBJ2-1
CDR3nt: TGCAGTGCTACGACGACTAGCGGCGGACTTGGCTACAATGAGCAGTTCTTC
CDR3aa: CSATTTSGGLGYNEQFF

abundance: .
d_gene: TRBD1
len: 14
v_gene: TRBV5-6
j_gene: TRBJ2-1
CDR3nt: TGTGCCAGCAGCTTAGGGACAGTCTACAATGAGCAGTTCTTC
CDR3aa: CASSLGTVYNEQFF

abundance: few
d_gene: .
len: 10
v_gene: TRBV29-1
j_gene: TRBJ2-1
CDR3nt: TGCAGCGGGTTTGGGTATGAGCAGTTCTTC
CDR3aa: CSGFGYEQFF

abundance: few
d_gene: .
len: 15
v_gene: TRBV12-3/TRBV12-4
j_gene: TRBJ2-1
CDR3nt: TGTGCCAGCACCCAAGCTCGGGGGATGAGGAATGAGCAGTTCTTC
CDR3aa: CASTQARGMRNEQFF

abundance: .
d_gene: .
len: 13
v_gene: TRBV12-5
j_gene: TRBJ2-7
CDR3nt: TGTGCTAGTGGTTTGTCACGGCCCTACGAGCAGTACTTC
CDR3aa: CASGLSRPYEQYF

abundance: many
d_gene: TRBD1
len: 14
v_gene: TRBV12-3/TRBV12-4
j_gene: TRBJ1-4
CDR3nt: TGTGCCAGCAGTCCTGGGCAGGGGGATGAAAAACTGTTTTTT
CDR3aa: CASSPGQGDEKLFF

abundance: .
d_gene: TRBD2
len: 14
v_gene: TRBV5-6
j_gene: TRBJ2-7
CDR3nt: TGTGCCACCACACTTAGCGGGAGTCGGGGCGAGCAGTACTTC
CDR3aa: CATTLSGSRGEQYF

abundance: .
d_gene: .
len: 16
v_gene: TRBV7-9
j_gene: TRBJ2-7
CDR3nt: TGTGCCAGCAGCTCCTGGGGGACACGACTTACCTACGAGCAGTACTTC
CDR3aa: CASSSWGTRLTYEQYF

abundance: .
d_gene: .
len: 14
v_gene: TRBV7-8
j_gene: TRBJ2-5
CDR3nt: TGTGCCAGCAGGCGGGCGGGGCCCCAAGAGACCCAGTACTTC
CDR3aa: CASRRAGPQETQYF

abundance: few
d_gene: TRBD2
len: 15
v_gene: TRBV24-1
j_gene: TRBJ2-5
CDR3nt: TGTGCCACCAGTGATTCGCGGGAGTACCAAGAGACCCAGTACTTC
CDR3aa: CATSDSREYQETQYF

abundance: .
d_gene: .
len: 16
v_gene: TRBV20-1
j_gene: TRBJ2-3
CDR3nt: TGCAGTGCTGCCAGTGAGCTAACCCGGGGCACAGATACGCAGTATTTT
CDR3aa: CSAASELTRGTDTQYF

abundance: few
d_gene: TRBD1
len: 14
v_gene: TRBV24-1
j_gene: TRBJ2-1
CDR3nt: TGTGCCACCAGTGACCGGACAGGGTACAATGAGCAGTTCTTC
CDR3aa: CATSDRTGYNEQFF

abundance: .
d_gene: TRBD2
len: 18
v_gene: TRBV10-1
j_gene: TRBJ2-2
CDR3nt: TGCGCCAGCAGTGAGTCGAGTACTAGCGGAGCGAACACCGGGGAGCTGTTTTTT
CDR3aa: CASSESSTSGANTGELFF

abundance: few
d_gene: .
len: 14
v_gene: TRBV10-2
j_gene: TRBJ1-1
CDR3nt: TGCGCCAGCATCTCTGGGGCGGGAGACACTGAAGCTTTCTTT
CDR3aa: CASISGAGDTEAFF

abundance: few
d_gene: TRBD1
len: 16
v_gene: TRBV5-1
j_gene: TRBJ1-2
CDR3nt: TGCGCCAGCAGCTTGGAGGGACAGGCGAGGGAGTATGGCTACACCTTC
CDR3aa: CASSLEGQAREYGYTF

abundance: .
d_gene: .
len: 14
v_gene: TRBV12-3/TRBV12-4
j_gene: TRBJ1-2
CDR3nt: TGTGCCAGCACTATAGCGGGTTCTAACTATGGCTACACCTTC
CDR3aa: CASTIAGSNYGYTF

abundance: .
d_gene: TRBD1
len: 15
v_gene: TRBV2
j_gene: TRBJ2-7
CDR3nt: TGTGCCAGCAGGGATCCCGGGACAGGGCCCTACGAGCAGTACTTC
CDR3aa: CASRDPGTGPYEQYF

abundance: few
d_gene: .
len: 16
v_gene: TRBV5-6
j_gene: TRBJ2-1
CDR3nt: TGTGCCAGCAGCTTGTCAGGCGTGGTCTCCTACAATGAGCAGTTCTTC
CDR3aa: CASSLSGVVSYNEQFF

abundance: few
d_gene: .
len: 15
v_gene: TRBV27
j_gene: TRBJ2-7
CDR3nt: TGTGCCAGCAGTCCCCCACGGGCGACGGCGGACGAGCAGTACTTC
CDR3aa: CASSPPRATADEQYF

abundance: .
d_gene: TRBD2
len: 18
v_gene: TRBV20-1
j_gene: TRBJ2-2
CDR3nt: TGCAGTGCTAGCCGGCGACGGGGGGGCCTAGGAGATACCGGGGAGCTGTTTTTT
CDR3aa: CSASRRRGGLGDTGELFF

abundance: .
d_gene: TRBD2
len: 16
v_gene: TRBV10-3
j_gene: TRBJ2-1
CDR3nt: TGTGCCATCAGTGAGTCGTCAGCGGGAGGGCCCGGTGAGCAGTTCTTC
CDR3aa: CAISESSAGGPGEQFF

abundance: few
d_gene: .
len: 16
v_gene: TRBV30
j_gene: TRBJ1-1
CDR3nt: TGTGCCTGGACTAACTATCGGGGACAACCGAACACTGAAGCTTTCTTT
CDR3aa: CAWTNYRGQPNTEAFF

abundance: .
d_gene: TRBD2
len: 15
v_gene: TRBV11-2
j_gene: TRBJ2-7
CDR3nt: TGTGCCAGCAGCACAGGACTAGCGGGAGGCTACGAGCAGTACTTC
CDR3aa: CASSTGLAGGYEQYF

abundance: .
d_gene: .
len: 14
v_gene: TRBV24-1
j_gene: TRBJ2-2
CDR3nt: TGTGCCACCAGTGGTCGACAGAACACCGGGGAGCTGTTTTTT
CDR3aa: CATSGRQNTGELFF

abundance: few
d_gene: .
len: 13
v_gene: TRBV4-3
j_gene: TRBJ2-5
CDR3nt: TGCGCCAGCAGCCGTCGACGAGAGGGGACCCAGTACTTC
CDR3aa: CASSRRREGTQYF

abundance: few
d_gene: .
len: 13
v_gene: TRBV29-1
j_gene: TRBJ1-2
CDR3nt: TGCAGCGCCCAGAGGGGGGCTAACTATGGCTACACCTTC
CDR3aa: CSAQRGANYGYTF

abundance: .
d_gene: .
len: 13
v_gene: TRBV7-9
j_gene: TRBJ1-1
CDR3nt: TGTGCCAGCTTGGGTCGGTCTGACACTGAAGCTTTCTTT
CDR3aa: CASLGRSDTEAFF

abundance: .
d_gene: .
len: 17
v_gene: TRBV20-1
j_gene: TRBJ2-1
CDR3nt: TGCAGTGCTAGAGATCTACAAGGGGGAAGCTCCTACAATGAGCAGTTCTTC
CDR3aa: CSARDLQGGSSYNEQFF

abundance: few
d_gene: TRBD1
len: 16
v_gene: TRBV13
j_gene: TRBJ1-4
CDR3nt: TGTGCCAGCAGCGGGCCCTTGGACAGGGGTAATGAAAAACTGTTTTTT
CDR3aa: CASSGPLDRGNEKLFF